Each of the 28 T cell receptor beta chains below was sequenced from the same sample in a study of cytomegalovirus exposure and HLA in healthy donors. PCR primers comprised 60 Vbeta and 13 Jbeta primers. Sequencing was performed with immunoSEQ multiplex PCR; in TCRdb, only in-frame clones are kept and a portion is missing. The table has about 85,000 clones, over 70% seen once. Input material: PBMCs. These receptor sequences come from a man in his fifties or sixties in good health and CMV-seropositive.

This clone was picked up a small number of times. The chain has TRBV6-4 and TRBJ2-3, with 7 bases lining up with TRBD1. With V trimmed by 4 bases and J by 4 bases, 5 bases remained unmatched. This CDR3 spans 14 amino acids. Looked up from germline, CDR1 is MRHNA and CDR2 is SNTAGT. Here the CDR3 DNA reads TGTGCCAGCAGTGTGGACAGGACCTCAGATACGCAGTATTTT. Amino acids: CASSVDRTSDTQYF.

The rearrangement joins TRBV9 to TRBJ2-5; TRBD2 matches 12 bases. V gave up 0 bases and J gave up 1 base; unmatched junction bases: 1. Germline V CDR1 and CDR2: SGDLS, YYNGEE. CDR3 length: 16 residues. The CDR3 sequence: CASSVASGRGQETQYF. CDR3 DNA sequence: TGTGCCAGCAGCGTAGCTAGCGGGAGGGGCCAAGAGACCCAGTACTTC.

The chain links TRBV10-3 to TRBJ1-1; D is ambiguous. The CDR3 totals 12 residues. Germline V CDR1 and CDR2: ENHRY, SYGVKD. Trimming cost V 3 bases and J 4 bases, with 6 bases left between them. The chain's CDR3 is CAISDRGTEAFF. CDR3 coding DNA: TGTGCCATCAGTGATCGGGGCACTGAAGCTTTCTTT.

V gene TRBV7-2 combines with J gene TRBJ1-1; D may be TRBD1 (6 bases). CDR1 SGHTA and CDR2 FQGNSA come from the germline V gene. Trimming took 1 base from V and 1 from J, leaving 13 bases between them. There are 16 residues in the CDR3. Here the CDR3 DNA reads TGTGCCAGCAGCTTAGGACAGGAGGTAGGGAACACTGAAGCTTTCTTT. Its translation is CASSLGQEVGNTEAFF.

The chain links TRBV15 to TRBJ2-7; D is undetermined. The CDR3 has 13 amino acids. The V end was cut by 3 bases, the J end by 4 bases, with 10 bases between. In germline, CDR1 is LNHNV, CDR2 YYDKDF (reference sequence). The CDR3 bases are TGTGCCACCAGCAGTAATAGTGAATACGAGCAGTACTTC. Its protein is CATSSNSEYEQYF.

The chain employs TRBV30 and TRBJ1-2; 7 bases are shared with TRBD1. Unmatched junction bases numbered 1, after V lost 2 bases and J lost 7 bases. The CDR3 is made up of 11 amino acids. CDR1 and CDR2 from the germline V gene are GTSNPN and SVGIG (reference sequence). The CDR3 sequence is CAWSSGGGYTF. The CDR3 DNA sequence: TGTGCCTGGAGTTCAGGGGGTGGCTACACCTTC.

The CDR3 DNA sequence: TGCAGCGTTGAAGGCGGGGCCCTTTACACAGATACGCAGTATTTT. As protein: CSVEGGALYTDTQYF. The chain employs TRBV29-1 and TRBJ2-3, with D possibly TRBD2 on 6 matching bases. CDR1 SQVTM and CDR2 ANQGSEA come from the germline V gene. The CDR3 totals 15 residues. Trimming removed 1 base from V and 2 bases from J, with 13 bases in between.

This clone was seen just once. The rearrangement links TRBV27 to TRBJ2-3, with a possible D match to TRBD2 (7 bases). The V gene's germline CDR1 is MNHEY and CDR2 SMNVEV (reference sequence). V shed 6 bases and J shed 2 bases, with 15 bases lying between them. The CDR3 loop spans 15 amino acids. CDR3 in DNA: TGTGCCAGCAGGGACAGCGGGGCCCCCACAGATACGCAGTATTTT. It encodes CASRDSGAPTDTQYF.

About this clone itself: A junction boundary mismatches the germline segment, possibly from a read error. The chain carries TRBV7-9 and TRBJ2-2; a possible D gene is TRBD2 (6 bases). Germline loops: CDR1 SEHNR, CDR2 FQNEAQ (reference sequence). The CDR3 runs 16 residues. Written as DNA, the CDR3 is TGTTCCAGCAGCTTATTTCGAGCGGGGAACACCGGGGAGCTGTTTTTT. Its protein is CSSSLFRAGNTGELFF.

The chain recombines TRBV15 with TRBJ2-5; 7 nucleotides line up with TRBD2. Germline V gives CDR1 LNHNV, CDR2 YYDKDF (reference sequence). CDR3 length equals 17 residues. V dropped 0 bases and J dropped 0; count of bases not matched to a gene: 7. The CDR3 sequence: CATSRDGRTSDQETQYF. The CDR3 nucleotides are TGTGCCACCAGCAGAGATGGGCGAACTAGCGACCAAGAGACCCAGTACTTC.

The chain is built from TRBV25-1 and TRBJ1-1; no reliable D call. Trimming left V 8 bases short and J 8 bases short, with 15 bases between. The CDR3 is 12 residues long. Per germline, CDR1 MGHDK and CDR2 SYGVNS. In DNA, the CDR3 is TGTGCCAGCGCCCGGAGCGGCTGGGAAGCTTTCTTT. It is translated as CASARSGWEAFF. Full variable domain (rest looked up from reference TRBV25-1 and TRBJ1-1): EADIYQTPRYLVIGTGKKITLECSQTMGHDKMYWYQQDPGMELHLIHYSYGVNSTEKGDLSSESTVSRIRTEHFPLTLESARPSHTSQYLCASARSGWEAFFGQGTRLTVV.

V gene TRBV5-1 combines with J gene TRBJ2-7, with 9 nucleotides matching TRBD2. With 1 base clipped from V and 1 base from J, the junction kept 12 bases outside the gene matches. The CDR3 runs 18 residues. Germline V lookup: CDR1 SGHRS, CDR2 YFSETQ. CDR3 residues: CASSLRSGTSLLSYEQYF. Here the CDR3 DNA reads TGCGCCAGCAGCTTGCGAAGCGGGACTAGCTTATTATCCTACGAGCAGTACTTC.

V gene TRBV5-1 combines with J gene TRBJ2-1; D remains unclear. CDR3 size: 15 residues. CDR1 and CDR2 (germline): SGHRS, YFSETQ. Trimming stripped 1 base from V and 0 bases from J, with 8 bases between. The CDR3 DNA reads as TGCGCCAGCAGCTTGTCCGGAGTCTCCTACAATGAGCAGTTCTTC. This translates into CASSLSGVSYNEQFF.

The chain combines TRBV9 with TRBJ1-5, with 8 bases lining up with TRBD1. Germline trimming cut 4 bases from V and 3 bases from J; bases unmatched to any gene: 9. Germline loops: CDR1 SGDLS, CDR2 YYNGEE. CDR3 length equals 16 residues. CDR3 region: CASSPSGQGNNQPQHF. For the CDR3, the DNA is TGTGCCAGCAGCCCCTCCGGACAGGGCAACAATCAGCCCCAGCATTTT.

The rearrangement links TRBV19 to TRBJ2-7; TRBD1 agrees at 11 bases. This CDR3 is 15 amino acids long. Germline values: CDR1 LNHDA, CDR2 SQIVND (reference sequence). The V and J ends lost 3 bases and 5 bases, in that order; junction bases with no gene match: 6. The CDR3 loop is CASSISGQGVHEQYF. In DNA, the CDR3 is TGTGCCAGTAGTATTTCGGGACAGGGGGTCCACGAGCAGTACTTC.

This rearrangement joins TRBV6-6 to TRBJ2-5; 9 bases match TRBD2. Germline V gene data show CDR1 as MNHNY and CDR2 as SVGAGI (reference sequence). The V segment lost 5 bases and the J segment 11 bases; nucleotides outside the gene matches: 15. The CDR3 totals 15 residues. The CDR3 sequence: CASSRLSGSSGEQYF. In DNA, the CDR3 is TGTGCCAGCAGTCGGCTTAGCGGGAGCTCTGGGGAGCAGTACTTC.

This rearrangement joins TRBV4-2 to TRBJ1-2, with 10 bases identical to TRBD1. With V trimmed by 0 bases and J by 8 bases, 6 bases remained unmatched. Germline values: CDR1 LGHNA, CDR2 YNFKEQ. This CDR3 comprises 15 residues. The CDR3 DNA reads TGTGCCAGCAGCCAAGATGGGACAGGGGTGTGGGGCTACACCTTC. This encodes CASSQDGTGVWGYTF.

The rearrangement joins TRBV29-1 to TRBJ1-5; 10 nucleotides align to TRBD1. The CDR3 runs to 14 residues. From germline, CDR1 is SQVTM and CDR2 ANQGSEA. V dropped 6 bases and J dropped 10; count of bases not matched to a gene: 12. The CDR3 here is CSVAGTGALDPQHF. The CDR3 DNA sequence: TGCAGCGTCGCCGGGACAGGGGCCCTAGACCCCCAGCATTTT.

This clone was recorded once. This chain links TRBV7-9 with TRBJ1-4, with a weak D call TRBD1 (6 bases). In germline, CDR1 is SEHNR, CDR2 FQNEAQ (reference sequence). This CDR3 contains 16 residues. Trimming shortened V by 4 bases and J by 0 bases, and 12 bases separated the two germline ends. The CDR3 coding sequence is TGTGCCAGCAGCTGGCGGACAGTTGCAACTAATGAAAAACTGTTTTTT. Protein product: CASSWRTVATNEKLFF.

V usage is TRBV30 and J usage is TRBJ1-5; 8 nucleotides match TRBD1. There are 15 residues in the CDR3. The germline V gene encodes CDR1 GTSNPN and CDR2 SVGIG (reference sequence). V lost 2 bases, J lost 2 bases, and 5 bases stayed unmatched. The CDR3 is CAWSRVTGGNQPQHF. The CDR3 DNA reads as TGTGCCTGGAGTCGGGTGACAGGGGGCAATCAGCCCCAGCATTTT.

This chain connects TRBV30 to TRBJ2-7; D is uncertain. V was trimmed by 2 bases and J by 9 bases, leaving 20 bases between them. The CDR3 is made up of 14 amino acids. Germline V lookup: CDR1 GTSNPN, CDR2 SVGIG (reference sequence). CDR3 residues: CAWSPFSPRSVQYF. The DNA of the CDR3 is TGTGCCTGGAGTCCATTCTCCCCACGGTCTGTGCAGTACTTC.

This clone has more than one count but fewer than ten. Germline and junction disagree at one end, which may indicate a read error. The chain links TRBV10-3 to TRBJ2-2, with a possible D match to TRBD2 (5 bases). This CDR3 spans 12 amino acids. Germline V lookup: CDR1 ENHRY, CDR2 SYGVKD. This chain's CDR3 is CAISEYGRGAVF. CDR3 nucleotides: TGTGCCATCAGTGAGTATGGCCGGGGAGCTGTTTTT.

In this sample, this clone turned up a few times. A much larger clone sits a single nucleotide away, making a read error possible. V is TRBV7-3 and J is TRBJ2-6; 9 positions match TRBD2. Germline CDR1 and CDR2: SGHTA and FQGTGA. The CDR3 has 17 residues. J was trimmed by 1 base and V by 3 bases; bases with no gene match: 4. CDR3 region: CASSFPAGGSGANVLTF. DNA for the CDR3: TGTGCCAGCAGCTTCCCAGCGGGAGGATCTGGGGCCAACGTCCTGACTTTC. Variable domain in full (rest from reference TRBV7-3 and TRBJ2-6): GAGVSQTPSNKVTEKGKYVELRCDPISGHTALYWYRQSLGQGPEFLIYFQGTGAADDSGLPNDRFFAVRPEGSVSTLKIQRTERGDSAVYLCASSFPAGGSGANVLTFGAGSRLTVL.

The count of this clone is one. V usage is TRBV11-2 and J usage is TRBJ1-5; a weak D match, TRBD1 (5 bases). Deletions cut 4 bases from V and 7 bases from J, with 17 bases between. The CDR3 extends over 15 amino acids. Germline V gene data show CDR1 as SGHAT and CDR2 as FQNNGV. The chain's CDR3 is CASSSGGLAGQPQHF. The DNA of the CDR3 is TGTGCCAGCAGCTCGGGGGGTCTAGCAGGACAGCCCCAGCATTTT.

This chain uses TRBV30 with TRBJ2-7; 9 bases match TRBD1. Germline CDR1 and CDR2: GTSNPN and SVGIG (reference sequence). This CDR3 region has 13 residues. The trim removed 4 bases at V and 3 bases at J, leaving 4 bases unmatched. CDR3 loop: CAWKATGGYEQYF. DNA of the CDR3: TGTGCCTGGAAAGCGACAGGGGGCTACGAGCAGTACTTC.

The V and J genes are TRBV5-1 and TRBJ2-1, with 11 positions matching TRBD2. Germline CDR1 is SGHRS and CDR2 is YFSETQ. V shed 4 bases, J shed 3 bases, and the junction held 6 bases outside the gene matches. This CDR3 region has 16 residues. The CDR3 bases are TGCGCCAGCAGCCCGCCTAGCGGGGGGAACTACAATGAGCAGTTCTTC. This encodes CASSPPSGGNYNEQFF.

V is TRBV2 and J is TRBJ2-3; 7 bases match TRBD2. The CDR3 is made up of 18 amino acids. The ends lost 5 bases at V and 1 base at J; junction bases unmatched: 15. CDR1 and CDR2 (germline): SNHLY, FYNNEI. The CDR3 spells CASSHPGGLAFGTDTQYF. CDR3 DNA: TGTGCCAGCAGTCACCCGGGGGGTCTAGCATTCGGCACAGATACGCAGTATTTT.

Only one count was recorded for this clone. The chain links TRBV19 to TRBJ2-3; D gene uncertain. CDR1 and CDR2 (germline): LNHDA, SQIVND (reference sequence). The CDR3 is 12 residues long. Trimming took off 3 bases at V and 6 bases at J, with 7 bases between the two ends. CDR3 amino acids: CASSIQYDTQYF. The CDR3 nucleotides read TGTGCCAGTAGTATCCAGTACGATACGCAGTATTTT.